This TCR beta chain was identified during a study of cytomegalovirus exposure and HLA in healthy donors. Broader study findings: In vitro data verified three CMV-associated chains as specific for CMV antigens. The authors enumerated around 150 TCR beta chains as linked to cytomegalovirus.

For this clone: The antigen remains undetermined.

The assay was immunoSEQ multiplex PCR, and TCRdb's table has in-frame clones only and misses some. The table records roughly 220,000 clones, around 90% of them present only once. Material: PBMCs. This TCR derives from a woman younger than 30 in good health and CMV-seronegative.

The CDR3 nucleotides are TGTGCCAGCAGTGGTCTTAGAAACTACGAGCAGTACTTC. This codes for CASSGLRNYEQYF. V and J are TRBV6-1 and TRBJ2-7; D ambiguous. CDR3 length: 13 amino acids. CDR1 and CDR2 (germline): MNHNS, SASEGT. With 4 bases removed from V and 3 bases from J, the gap between germline ends came to 10 bases.